This paragraph reports one T cell receptor beta chain. It was at deep level that the assay was run. TCRdb's copy holds only in-frame clones and misses some; the assay was immunoSEQ multiplex PCR. The repertoire holds hundreds of thousands of clones, with over 95% as singletons. The data were obtained in a study of shared clonotypes between healthy human individuals. Study background: Every donor yielded three CD4 naive, three CD4 memory, two CD8 naive and one CD8 memory plate.

Naive CD8 populations comprised CD45RO-negative cells positively selected for CCR7, excluding terminally differentiated effector memory CD45RA+ cells. The ends were cut back, 10 bases at V and 6 bases at J, with 10 bases in the middle. Germline loops: CDR1 ENHRY, CDR2 SYGVKD. The length of the CDR3 is 11 residues. The clonotype comes from a woman in her 30s in good health. Input material: naive CD8+ T cells sorted from blood. The V and J genes are TRBV10-3 and TRBJ2-1, with D unresolved. CDR3 sequence (DNA): TGTGCCACCACGGACGGCAATGAGCAGTTCTTC. Protein sequence: CATTDGNEQFF.